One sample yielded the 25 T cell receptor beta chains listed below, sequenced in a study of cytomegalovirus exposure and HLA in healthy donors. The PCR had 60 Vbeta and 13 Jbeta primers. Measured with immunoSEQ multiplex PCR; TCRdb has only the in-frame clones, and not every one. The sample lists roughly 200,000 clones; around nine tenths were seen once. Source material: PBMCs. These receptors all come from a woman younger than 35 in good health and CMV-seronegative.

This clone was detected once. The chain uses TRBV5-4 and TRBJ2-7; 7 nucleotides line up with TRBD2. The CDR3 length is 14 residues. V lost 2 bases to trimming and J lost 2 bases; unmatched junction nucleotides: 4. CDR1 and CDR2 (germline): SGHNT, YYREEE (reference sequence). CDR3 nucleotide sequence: TGTGCCAGCAGCTTTGGGGGGGAGACCTACGAGCAGTACTTC. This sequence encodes CASSFGGETYEQYF.

The CDR3 here is CASSPTGATNEKLFF. Written as DNA, the CDR3 is TGTGCCAGCAGCCCAACAGGGGCAACTAATGAAAAACTGTTTTTT. V is TRBV2 and J is TRBJ1-4, with 7 bases matching TRBD1. The CDR3 totals 15 residues. Germline V lookup: CDR1 SNHLY, CDR2 FYNNEI. Trimming took 6 bases from V and 0 from J; bases not matched to a gene: 4.

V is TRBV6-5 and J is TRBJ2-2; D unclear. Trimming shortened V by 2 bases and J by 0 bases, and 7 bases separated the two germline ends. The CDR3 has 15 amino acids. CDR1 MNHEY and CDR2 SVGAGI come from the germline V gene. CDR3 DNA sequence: TGTGCCAGCAGTTACCGGTTGGCGAACACCGGGGAGCTGTTTTTT. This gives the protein CASSYRLANTGELFF.

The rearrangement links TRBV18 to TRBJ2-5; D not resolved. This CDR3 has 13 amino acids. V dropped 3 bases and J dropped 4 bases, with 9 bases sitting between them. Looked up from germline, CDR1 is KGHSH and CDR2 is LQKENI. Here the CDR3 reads CASSPVPRETQYF. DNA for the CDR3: TGTGCCAGCTCACCCGTCCCCCGAGAGACCCAGTACTTC.

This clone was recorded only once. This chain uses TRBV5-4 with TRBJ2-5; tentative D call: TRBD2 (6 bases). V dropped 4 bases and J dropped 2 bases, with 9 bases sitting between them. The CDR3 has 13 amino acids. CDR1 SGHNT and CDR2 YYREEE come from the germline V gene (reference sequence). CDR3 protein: CASSAGTQETQYF. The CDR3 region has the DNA TGTGCCAGCAGCGCCGGGACTCAAGAGACCCAGTACTTC.

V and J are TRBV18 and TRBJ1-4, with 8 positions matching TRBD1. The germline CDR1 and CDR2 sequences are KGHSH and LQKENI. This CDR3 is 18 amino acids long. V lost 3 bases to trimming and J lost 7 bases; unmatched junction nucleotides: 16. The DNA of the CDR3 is TGTGCCAGCTCACCCCGGACAGGGTCGCAACTAATCGGTGAAAAACTGTTTTTT. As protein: CASSPRTGSQLIGEKLFF. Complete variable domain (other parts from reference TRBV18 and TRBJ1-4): NAGVMQNPRHLVRRRGQEARLRCSPMKGHSHVYWYRQLPEEGLKFMVYLQKENIIDESGMPKERFSAEFPKEGPSILRIQQVVRGDSAAYFCASSPRTGSQLIGEKLFFGSGTQLSVL.

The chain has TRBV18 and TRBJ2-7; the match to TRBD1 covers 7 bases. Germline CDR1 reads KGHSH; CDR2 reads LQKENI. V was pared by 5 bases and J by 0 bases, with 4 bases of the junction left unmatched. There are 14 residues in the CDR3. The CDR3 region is CASSDRDSSYEQYF. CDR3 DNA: TGTGCCAGCTCAGACCGGGACAGCTCCTACGAGCAGTACTTC.

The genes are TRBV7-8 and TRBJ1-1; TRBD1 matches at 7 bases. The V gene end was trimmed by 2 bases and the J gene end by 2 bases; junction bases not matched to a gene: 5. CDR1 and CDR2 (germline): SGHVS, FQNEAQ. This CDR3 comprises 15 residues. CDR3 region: CASSLRDRSNTEAFF. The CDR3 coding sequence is TGTGCCAGCAGCTTAAGGGACAGAAGCAACACTGAAGCTTTCTTT.

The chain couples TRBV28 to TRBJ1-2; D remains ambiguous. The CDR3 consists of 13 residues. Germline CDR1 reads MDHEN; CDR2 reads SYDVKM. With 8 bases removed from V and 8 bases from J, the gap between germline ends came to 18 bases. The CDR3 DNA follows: TGTGCCAGCCGTGGGTTTGAGGTCGGGGGCTACACCTTC. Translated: CASRGFEVGGYTF.

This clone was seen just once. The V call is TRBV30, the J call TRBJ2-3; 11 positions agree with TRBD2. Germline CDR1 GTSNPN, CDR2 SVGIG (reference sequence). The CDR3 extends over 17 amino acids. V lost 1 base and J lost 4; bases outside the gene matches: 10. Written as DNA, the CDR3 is TGTGCCTGGAGTGCGGCCTTGACTAGCGGGATCGCAGATACGCAGTATTTT. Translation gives CAWSAALTSGIADTQYF.

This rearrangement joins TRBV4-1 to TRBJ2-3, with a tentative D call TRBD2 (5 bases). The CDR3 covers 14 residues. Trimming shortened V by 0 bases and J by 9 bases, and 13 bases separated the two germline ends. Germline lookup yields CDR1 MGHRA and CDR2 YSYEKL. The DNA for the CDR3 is TGCGCCAGCAGCCAAGATTCCGGTTGGAGGACGCAGTATTTT. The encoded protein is CASSQDSGWRTQYF.

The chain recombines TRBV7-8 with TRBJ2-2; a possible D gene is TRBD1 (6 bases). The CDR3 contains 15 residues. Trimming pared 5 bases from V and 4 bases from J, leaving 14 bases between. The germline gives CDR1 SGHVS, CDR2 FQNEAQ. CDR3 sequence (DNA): TGTGCCAGCAGCCCGTGGGAAGGGGGCACCGGGGAGCTGTTTTTT. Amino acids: CASSPWEGGTGELFF.

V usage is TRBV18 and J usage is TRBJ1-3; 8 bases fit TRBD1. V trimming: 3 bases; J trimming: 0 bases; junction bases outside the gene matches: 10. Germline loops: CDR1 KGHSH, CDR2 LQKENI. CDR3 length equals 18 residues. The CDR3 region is CASSPWDRSLFSGNTIYF. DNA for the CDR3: TGTGCCAGCTCACCCTGGGACAGGTCACTTTTCTCTGGAAACACCATATATTTT.

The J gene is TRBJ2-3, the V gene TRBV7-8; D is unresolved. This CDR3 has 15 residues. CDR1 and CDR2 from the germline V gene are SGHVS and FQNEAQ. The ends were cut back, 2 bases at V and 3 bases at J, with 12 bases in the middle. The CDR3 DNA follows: TGTGCCAGCAGCTTAACGACCTTCGGGACAGATACGCAGTATTTT. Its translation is CASSLTTFGTDTQYF.

The CDR3 sequence is CASSPGGHPNTEAFF. CDR3 coding DNA: TGTGCCAGCAGCCCAGGGGGACACCCGAACACTGAAGCTTTCTTT. The chain recombines TRBV9 with TRBJ1-1, with 7 bases matching TRBD1. CDR3 length: 15 residues. The V gene end was trimmed by 4 bases and the J gene end by 1 base; junction bases not matched to a gene: 7. Germline assignment: CDR1 SGDLS and CDR2 YYNGEE.

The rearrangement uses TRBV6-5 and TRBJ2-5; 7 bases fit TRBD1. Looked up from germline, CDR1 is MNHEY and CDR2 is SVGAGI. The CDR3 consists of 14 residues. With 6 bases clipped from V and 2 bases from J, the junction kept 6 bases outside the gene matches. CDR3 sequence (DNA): TGTGCCAGCAGCCCTGACAGGGCGCAAGAGACCCAGTACTTC. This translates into CASSPDRAQETQYF.

The CDR3 DNA reads TGTGCCAGCAGCTCCCTAAGTGAGCAGTACTTC. Encoded protein: CASSSLSEQYF. V and J are TRBV5-5 and TRBJ2-7; D is undetermined. CDR1 SGHKS and CDR2 YYEKEE come from the germline V gene (reference sequence). This CDR3 is 11 amino acids long. V was clipped by 3 bases and J by 7 bases, with 8 bases between them. Filled out from reference TRBV5-5 and TRBJ2-7, the complete variable domain reads DAGVTQSPTHLIKTRGQQVTLRCSPISGHKSVSWYQQVLGQGPQFIFQYYEKEERGRGNFPDRFSARQFPNYSSELNVNALLLGDSALYLCASSSLSEQYFGPGTRLTVT.

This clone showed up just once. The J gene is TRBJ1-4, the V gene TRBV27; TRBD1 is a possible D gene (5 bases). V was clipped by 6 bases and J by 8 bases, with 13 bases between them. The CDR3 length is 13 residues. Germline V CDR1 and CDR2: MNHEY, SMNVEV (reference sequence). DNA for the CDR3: TGTGCCAGCAGCTCCGACAGACGCGAAAAACTGTTTTTT. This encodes CASSSDRREKLFF.

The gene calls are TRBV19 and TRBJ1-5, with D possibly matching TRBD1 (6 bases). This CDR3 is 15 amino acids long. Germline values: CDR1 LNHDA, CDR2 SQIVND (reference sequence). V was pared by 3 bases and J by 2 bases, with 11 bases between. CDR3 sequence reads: CASSIPTGGNQPQHF. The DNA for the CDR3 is TGTGCCAGTAGTATCCCGACAGGAGGCAATCAGCCCCAGCATTTT.

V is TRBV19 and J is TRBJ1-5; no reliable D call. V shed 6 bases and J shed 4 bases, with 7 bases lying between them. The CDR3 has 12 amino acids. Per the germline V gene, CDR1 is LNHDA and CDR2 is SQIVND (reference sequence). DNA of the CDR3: TGTGCCAGTAGCCCTACGAATCAGCCCCAGCATTTT. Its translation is CASSPTNQPQHF.

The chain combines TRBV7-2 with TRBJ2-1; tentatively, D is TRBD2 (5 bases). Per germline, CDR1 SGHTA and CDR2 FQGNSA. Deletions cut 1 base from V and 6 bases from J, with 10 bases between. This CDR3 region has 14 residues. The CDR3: CASSLGAGGNEQFF. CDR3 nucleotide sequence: TGTGCCAGCAGCTTAGGTGCGGGCGGCAATGAGCAGTTCTTC.

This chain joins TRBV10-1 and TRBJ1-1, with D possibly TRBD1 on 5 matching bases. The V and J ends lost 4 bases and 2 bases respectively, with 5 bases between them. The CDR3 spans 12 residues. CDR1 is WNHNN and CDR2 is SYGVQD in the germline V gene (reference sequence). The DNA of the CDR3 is TGCGCCAGCAGTGGGGGCAACACTGAAGCTTTCTTT. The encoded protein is CASSGGNTEAFF.

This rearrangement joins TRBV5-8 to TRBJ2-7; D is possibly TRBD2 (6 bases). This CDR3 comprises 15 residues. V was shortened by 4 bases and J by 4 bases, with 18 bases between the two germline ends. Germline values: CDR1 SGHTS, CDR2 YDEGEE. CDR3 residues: CASSRSGSLTYEQYF. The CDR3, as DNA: TGTGCCAGCAGCCGTAGCGGAAGTCTGACTTACGAGCAGTACTTC.

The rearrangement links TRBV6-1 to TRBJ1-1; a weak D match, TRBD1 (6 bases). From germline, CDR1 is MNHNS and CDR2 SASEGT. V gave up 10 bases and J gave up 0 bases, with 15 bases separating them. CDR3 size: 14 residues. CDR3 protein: CATSTGTVNTEAFF. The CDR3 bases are TGTGCCACCTCTACAGGGACGGTGAACACTGAAGCTTTCTTT.

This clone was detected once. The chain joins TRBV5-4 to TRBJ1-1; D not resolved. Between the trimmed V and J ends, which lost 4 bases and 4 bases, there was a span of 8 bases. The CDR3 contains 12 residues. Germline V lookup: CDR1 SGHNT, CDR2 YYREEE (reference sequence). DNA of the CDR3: TGTGCCAGCAGCCCCCCCGGCACTGAAGCTTTCTTT. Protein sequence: CASSPPGTEAFF.